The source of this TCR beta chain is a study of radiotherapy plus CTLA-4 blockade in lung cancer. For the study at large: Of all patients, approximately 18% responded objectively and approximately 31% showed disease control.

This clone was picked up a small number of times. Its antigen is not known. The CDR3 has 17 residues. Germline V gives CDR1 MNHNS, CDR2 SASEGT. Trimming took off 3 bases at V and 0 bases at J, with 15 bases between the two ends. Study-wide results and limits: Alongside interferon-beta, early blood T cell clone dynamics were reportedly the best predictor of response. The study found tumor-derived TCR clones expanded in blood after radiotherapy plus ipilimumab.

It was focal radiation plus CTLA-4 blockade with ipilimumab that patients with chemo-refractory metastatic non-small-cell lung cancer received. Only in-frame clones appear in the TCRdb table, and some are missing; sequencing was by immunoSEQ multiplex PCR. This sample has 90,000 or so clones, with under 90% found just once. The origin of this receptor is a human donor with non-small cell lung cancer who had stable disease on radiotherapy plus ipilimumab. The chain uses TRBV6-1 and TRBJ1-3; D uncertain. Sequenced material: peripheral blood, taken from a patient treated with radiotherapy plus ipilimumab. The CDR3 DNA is TGTGCCAGCAGTGAGGCCAGGCGGGTTTACTCTGGAAACACCATATATTTT. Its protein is CASSEARRVYSGNTIYF.